This is a list of T cell receptor beta chains from one sample in a study of control samples from healthy donors and cancer patients. Sequencing used immunoSEQ multiplex PCR; TCRdb keeps in-frame clones, though not all of them. The table lists about 150,000 clones, nearly 95% of them singletons. Sequenced input: blood. The source is a man aged 50-59 years in good health. Both conserved end residues are trimmed from each CDR3.

cdr3_aa: ASSDDRGGQPQH
v_call: TRBV10-2
j_call: TRBJ1-5

cdr3_aa: ASGETGGWDGYT
v_call: TRBV6-5
j_call: TRBJ1-2

cdr3_aa: ASSLMTSGRSYSYNEQF
v_call: TRBV11-2
j_call: TRBJ2-1

cdr3_aa: ASSPTVGSYEQY
v_call: TRBV18
j_call: TRBJ2-7

cdr3_aa: ASGSDSYEQY
v_call: TRBV12-5
j_call: TRBJ2-7

cdr3_aa: ASSLTPDGTEAF
v_call: TRBV27
j_call: TRBJ1-1

cdr3_aa: ASSLNRGRNTIY
v_call: TRBV13
j_call: TRBJ1-3

cdr3_aa: SARWNYEQY
v_call: TRBV20-1
j_call: TRBJ2-7

cdr3_aa: ASRGQGGYEQY
v_call: TRBV27
j_call: TRBJ2-7

cdr3_aa: ATHPGRGIGNTIY
v_call: TRBV28
j_call: TRBJ1-3

cdr3_aa: ASSIPGQVTGELF
v_call: TRBV19
j_call: TRBJ2-2

cdr3_aa: ASSHGDGAGY
v_call: TRBV28
j_call: TRBJ2-7

cdr3_aa: ASNLAGGSYEQY
v_call: TRBV6-5
j_call: TRBJ2-7

cdr3_aa: ASRGSSYEQY
v_call: TRBV25-1
j_call: TRBJ2-7

cdr3_aa: ASSPQLAGEQF
v_call: TRBV3-1/TRBV3-2
j_call: TRBJ2-1

cdr3_aa: ASSDRGPGDNEQF
v_call: TRBV6-1
j_call: TRBJ2-1

cdr3_aa: ASSYGQGPDTQY
v_call: TRBV6-5
j_call: TRBJ2-3

cdr3_aa: ASTLGGRSSYEQY
v_call: TRBV28
j_call: TRBJ2-7

cdr3_aa: ASSERTGDTGELF
v_call: TRBV25-1
j_call: TRBJ2-2

cdr3_aa: ASSMNSLNTEAF
v_call: TRBV19
j_call: TRBJ1-1

cdr3_aa: ASSFYGTRAETQY
v_call: TRBV27
j_call: TRBJ2-5

cdr3_aa: ASSEFRVNTEAF
v_call: TRBV6-1
j_call: TRBJ1-1

cdr3_aa: ASSARLAGGGVNEQF
v_call: TRBV9
j_call: TRBJ2-1

cdr3_aa: RYAASGRATDTQY
v_call: TRBV29-1
j_call: TRBJ2-3

cdr3_aa: ASSPSVVSGNTIY
v_call: TRBV18
j_call: TRBJ1-3

cdr3_aa: ATSPSGRLDEQF
v_call: TRBV25-1
j_call: TRBJ2-1

cdr3_aa: ASSQGERGYYGYT
v_call: TRBV4-1
j_call: TRBJ1-2

cdr3_aa: ASSPGQAVAF
v_call: TRBV7-9
j_call: TRBJ1-1

cdr3_aa: ASSEGTQVKDEQY
v_call: TRBV10-1
j_call: TRBJ2-7

cdr3_aa: ASSIAAGWYQPQH
v_call: TRBV19
j_call: TRBJ1-5

cdr3_aa: AIGAATDTQY
v_call: TRBV10-3
j_call: TRBJ2-3

cdr3_aa: ASSLTGPNYGYT
v_call: TRBV28
j_call: TRBJ1-2

cdr3_aa: ASSLEGAGNQPQH
v_call: TRBV5-1
j_call: TRBJ1-5

cdr3_aa: ASSEAGTGLGETQY
v_call: TRBV6-1
j_call: TRBJ2-5